This entry features one T cell receptor beta chain sequence. Antigen: not known. The record originates from a study of radiation and T cells in renal cell carcinoma. Study conclusions and caveats: From baseline, blood top tumor clonotypes peaked at 2 weeks post-radiation. Baseline intratumoral clonotype presence is unknown without pretreatment biopsies.

Assay: immunoSEQ multiplex PCR; the TCRdb copy retains only in-frame clones and omits some. This sample has about 140,000 clones; over 80% occur once, and the top ten carry approximately 24%. This CDR3 contains 13 residues. Trimming cost V 7 bases and J 4 bases, with 13 bases left between them. The germline V gene encodes CDR1 MNHEY and CDR2 SVGAGI. The sample's time point: baseline pretreatment blood. The treatment denotes: 15 Gy SBRT to primary tumor, nephrectomy 4 weeks later. The tumor was a clear cell renal cell carcinoma. The sequences come from blood, collected from a patient whose treatment included radiotherapy and nephrectomy. The V gene is TRBV6-5, the J gene TRBJ1-1; perhaps TRBD1 as D (6 bases). The clonotype comes from a woman in her forties or fifties with renal cell carcinoma. The CDR3 here is CASTRTRGTEAFF. The CDR3 DNA follows: TGTGCCAGCACCAGAACCAGGGGCACTGAAGCTTTCTTT.